This TCR beta chain was sequenced during a study of blood T cell repertoires in COVID-19. Study summary: COVID-19 samples, acute and convalescent, were from the United States, Italy and Spain. T cells, B-cell-depleted T cells, or PBMCs provided the cDNA or gDNA that served as material.

Germline-derived CDR1 and CDR2 are SGHRS and YFSETQ. V lost 2 bases, J lost 5 bases, and 10 bases stayed unmatched. CDR3 length: 16 residues. Methods used by the authors: Amplification from reference gene primers served as the basis for estimated nucleated cell counts. Sequencing was performed with immunoSEQ multiplex PCR; in TCRdb, only in-frame clones are kept and a portion is missing. D and trimming come from the DNA, and the V and J calls and clone size come from that table. The sample holds over 200,000 clones, around 89% seen once. The chain has TRBV5-1 and TRBJ2-1; 7 bases align to TRBD2. The source is a woman aged 40 to 49 who had recovered from COVID-19. The source material was peripheral blood. As DNA, the CDR3 is TGCGCCAGCAGCTTTTTTCGGACTAGGGAACACAATGAGCAGTTCTTC. Translating it yields CASSFFRTREHNEQFF.